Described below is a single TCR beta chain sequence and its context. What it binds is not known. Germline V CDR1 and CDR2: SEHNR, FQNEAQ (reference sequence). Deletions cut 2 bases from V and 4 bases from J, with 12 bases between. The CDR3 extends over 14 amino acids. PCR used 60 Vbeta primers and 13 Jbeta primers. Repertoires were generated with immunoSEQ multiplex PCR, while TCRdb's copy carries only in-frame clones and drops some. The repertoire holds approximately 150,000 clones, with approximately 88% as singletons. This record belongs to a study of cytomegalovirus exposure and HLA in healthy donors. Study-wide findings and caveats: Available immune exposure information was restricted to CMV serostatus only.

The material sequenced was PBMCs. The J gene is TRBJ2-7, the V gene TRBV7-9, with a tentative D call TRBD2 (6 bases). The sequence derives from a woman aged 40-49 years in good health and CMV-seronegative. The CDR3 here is CASSLRVGGYEQYF. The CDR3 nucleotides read TGTGCCAGCAGCTTAAGGGTGGGAGGATACGAGCAGTACTTC.